The clone carrying this T cell receptor beta chain is a singleton in its sample. This record comes from a study of shared clonotypes between healthy human individuals. The naive CD8 population came from CD45RO-negative cells selected for CCR7, without terminally differentiated effector memory CD45RA+ cells. Only in-frame clones appear in the TCRdb table, and some are missing; sequencing was by immunoSEQ multiplex PCR. The sample holds some 2,000,000 clones; approximately 94% are singletons and the top ten take 0.85% to 1.2%. What was sequenced was naive CD8+ T cells sorted from blood. This TCR was sampled from a man between 18 and 35 years old in good health.

CDR3 in amino acids: CASSLEGGSGWSYEQYF. As DNA, the CDR3 is TGTGCCAGCAGCTTAGAAGGGGGGTCAGGATGGAGCTACGAGCAGTACTTC. The chain joins TRBV7-9 to TRBJ2-7; D tentatively reads TRBD1 or TRBD2 (6 bases each). V gave up 1 base and J gave up 3 bases, with 19 bases separating them. The CDR3 covers 17 residues. Germline V gene sequence: CDR1 SEHNR, CDR2 FQNEAQ (reference sequence).